The 27 T cell receptor beta chains listed next were all sequenced from one sample in a study of blood T cell repertoires in COVID-19. Libraries were prepared by immunoSEQ multiplex PCR; TCRdb keeps only in-frame clonotypes and omits some of them. The sample yields 150,000 to 200,000 clones, around nine tenths seen once. The sequenced sample was peripheral blood. The receptors come from a man between 65 and 85 years old with acute or convalescent COVID-19.

The chain uses TRBV3-1 (or the pseudogene TRBV3-2) and TRBJ1-3; D gene unclear. V lost 0 bases and J 0 bases, leaving 6 bases between the germline ends. The CDR3 extends over 15 amino acids. The germline CDR1 and CDR2 sequences are LGHDT and YNNKEL (reference sequence). Written as DNA, the CDR3 is TGTGCCAGCAGCCAAGACACGGTCTCTGGAAACACCATATATTTT. Protein sequence: CASSQDTVSGNTIYF.

This clone was seen once. The V and J genes are TRBV2 and TRBJ2-5, with TRBD2 as a possible D gene (5 bases). The CDR3 runs 13 residues. V was pared by 7 bases and J by 2 bases, with 11 bases between. The germline CDR1 and CDR2 sequences are SNHLY and FYNNEI. DNA of the CDR3: TGTGCCAGCATCTTCCGGGAACAAGAGACCCAGTACTTC. Protein sequence: CASIFREQETQYF.

The rearrangement uses TRBV27 and TRBJ2-7, with a weak D call TRBD1 (6 bases). The V gene's germline CDR1 is MNHEY and CDR2 SMNVEV (reference sequence). V dropped 3 bases and J dropped 1 base, with 16 bases sitting between them. This CDR3 has 16 residues. This CDR3 is CASSFSAGEKSYEQYF. The CDR3 coding sequence is TGTGCCAGCAGTTTCTCCGCAGGGGAAAAGTCCTACGAGCAGTACTTC.

The chain is built from TRBV5-1 and TRBJ2-2; the D gene is possibly TRBD2 (5 bases). Trimming removed 0 bases from V and 7 bases from J, with 7 bases in between. The CDR3 totals 13 residues. Germline V lookup: CDR1 SGHRS, CDR2 YFSETQ. Written as DNA, the CDR3 is TGCGCCAGCAGCTTGGACGGGGACGGGGAGCTGTTTTTT. Translation: CASSLDGDGELFF. Drawing the rest from reference TRBV5-1 and TRBJ2-2, the complete variable domain is KAGVTQTPRYLIKTRGQQVTLSCSPISGHRSVSWYQQTPGQGLQFLFEYFSETQRNKGNFPGRFSGRQFSNSRSEMNVSTLELGDSALYLCASSLDGDGELFFGEGSRLTVL.

The chain carries TRBV5-1 and TRBJ2-2; 10 positions match TRBD2. Trimming removed 6 bases from V and 3 bases from J; junction bases left unmatched: 11. The CDR3 spans 17 residues. Germline V lookup: CDR1 SGHRS, CDR2 YFSETQ. The CDR3 bases are TGCGCCAGCATGCCGTTCCTAGCGGGAGAAGACACCGGGGAGCTGTTTTTT. This codes for CASMPFLAGEDTGELFF.

CDR3 DNA: TGTGCCAGCAGGGGGGCTAGCGGGAGAACAGATACGCAGTATTTT. This encodes CASRGASGRTDTQYF. V gene TRBV2 combines with J gene TRBJ2-3, with TRBD2 matching 10 bases. Germline CDR1 and CDR2: SNHLY and FYNNEI. The CDR3 runs 15 residues. Germline trimming cut 6 bases from V and 3 bases from J; bases unmatched to any gene: 6.

This clone was observed a handful of times. The gene calls are TRBV11-2 and TRBJ2-2, with D possibly TRBD1 on 6 matching bases. CDR3 length: 16 residues. CDR1 is SGHAT, CDR2 FQNNGV, per germline. The germline V and J ends were trimmed by 1 base and 2 bases, with 11 bases remaining between them. CDR3 sequence reads: CASSLGPGTNTGELFF. CDR3 sequence (DNA): TGTGCCAGCAGCTTAGGACCAGGGACAAACACCGGGGAGCTGTTTTTT.

V gene TRBV19 combines with J gene TRBJ2-7; 8 bases line up with TRBD1. In germline, CDR1 is LNHDA, CDR2 SQIVND (reference sequence). CDR3 length: 14 residues. V shed 1 base, J shed 5 bases, and the junction held 4 bases outside the gene matches. CDR3 in amino acids: CASSIGRTGNEQYF. The CDR3 DNA follows: TGTGCCAGTAGTATAGGCCGGACAGGGAACGAGCAGTACTTC.

The rearrangement links TRBV15 to TRBJ1-1; D gene uncertain. V was pared by 0 bases and J by 3 bases, with 11 bases between. This CDR3 contains 15 residues. Germline loops: CDR1 LNHNV, CDR2 YYDKDF (reference sequence). The CDR3 region has the DNA TGTGCCACCAGCAGAGACCACGGGGAATACACTGAAGCTTTCTTT. Translated, it gives CATSRDHGEYTEAFF.

This clone came up once. The V call is TRBV10-3, the J call TRBJ1-1; 9 positions match TRBD1. This CDR3 is built from 14 residues. Per the germline V gene, CDR1 is ENHRY and CDR2 is SYGVKD. Unmatched junction bases numbered 4, after V lost 7 bases and J lost 1 base. CDR3 sequence reads: CAIIGTGWNTEAFF. The DNA for the CDR3 is TGTGCCATCATCGGGACAGGGTGGAACACTGAAGCTTTCTTT.

The chain joins TRBV6-5 to TRBJ1-3, with unresolved D. The ends were cut back, 3 bases at V and 9 bases at J, with 18 bases in the middle. This CDR3 contains 15 residues. The V gene's germline CDR1 is MNHEY and CDR2 SVGAGI. The CDR3 DNA reads TGTGCCAGCAGTTATCACCTCAGGACTGTAACCACCATATATTTT. Residues: CASSYHLRTVTTIYF.

About this clone itself: One end of the junction does not line up with germline, which may come from a read error. The V call is TRBV5-1, the J call TRBJ2-1; 9 bases are a match to TRBD2. CDR3 length: 15 residues. Germline CDR1 reads SGHRS; CDR2 reads YFSETQ. This CDR3 is CASSETGTSYYEQFF. Here the CDR3 DNA reads TGCGCCAGCAGCGAGACCGGGACTAGCTACTATGAGCAGTTCTTC.

The rearrangement joins TRBV3-1 (or the pseudogene TRBV3-2) to TRBJ1-5; D is ambiguous. Trimming took 4 bases from V and 6 from J, leaving 10 bases between them. Germline V gene data show CDR1 as LGHDT and CDR2 as YNNKEL (reference sequence). CDR3 size: 13 residues. For the CDR3, the DNA is TGTGCCAGCAGCCCTTCAGTCGTTCAGCCCCAGCATTTT. It codes for CASSPSVVQPQHF.

The rearrangement links TRBV7-9 to TRBJ2-7; 11 bases line up with TRBD1. The CDR3 has 15 amino acids. Germline V CDR1 and CDR2: SEHNR, FQNEAQ (reference sequence). The V segment lost 5 bases and the J segment 1 base; nucleotides outside the gene matches: 4. The CDR3 sequence: CASSRGQGESYEQYF. Here the CDR3 DNA reads TGTGCCAGCAGCCGGGGACAGGGGGAATCCTACGAGCAGTACTTC.

The chain recombines TRBV6-2 or TRBV6-3 with TRBJ1-2, with 9 bases lining up with TRBD1. Germline CDR1 and CDR2: MNHEY and SVGEGT. The V gene end was trimmed by 5 bases and the J gene end by 3 bases; junction bases not matched to a gene: 1. CDR3 length: 13 amino acids. CDR3 bases: TGTGCCAGCAGTCGACAGGGGGACTATGGCTACACCTTC. It codes for CASSRQGDYGYTF.

The V call is TRBV5-1, the J call TRBJ1-1; the D is unclear. The CDR3 extends over 13 amino acids. The V end lost 2 bases, the J end lost 1 base, and 6 bases lay between the germline ends. Germline loops: CDR1 SGHRS, CDR2 YFSETQ. In nucleotides, the CDR3 is TGCGCCAGCAGCTTCCGTTCGAACACTGAAGCTTTCTTT. Its translation is CASSFRSNTEAFF.

This CDR3 is CASSLRGTHEQYF. The CDR3 DNA follows: TGTGCCAGCAGCTTGCGGGGGACCCACGAGCAGTACTTC. The chain links TRBV5-8 to TRBJ2-7, with D perhaps TRBD2 (6 bases). V lost 1 base to trimming and J lost 5 bases, with 10 bases between them. The CDR3 covers 13 residues. Germline CDR1 and CDR2: SGHTS and YDEGEE.

This chain links TRBV19 with TRBJ2-3, with D unclear. This CDR3 is built from 11 residues. V was trimmed by 8 bases and J by 2 bases, leaving 5 bases between them. Germline assignment: CDR1 LNHDA and CDR2 SQIVND (reference sequence). In DNA form, the CDR3 reads TGTGCCAGTTCGTTCACAGATACGCAGTATTTT. Amino acids: CASSFTDTQYF.

J is TRBJ2-3 and V is TRBV2; 10 nucleotides match TRBD1. Germline V gene lookup returns CDR1 SNHLY and CDR2 FYNNEI. Trimming took 5 bases from V and 4 from J; bases not matched to a gene: 6. This CDR3 spans 15 amino acids. CDR3 amino acids: CASSPGQGYPDTQYF. CDR3 DNA sequence: TGTGCCAGCAGTCCGGGACAGGGGTACCCAGATACGCAGTATTTT. The whole variable domain, filled in from reference TRBV2 and TRBJ2-3, reads EPEVTQTPSHQVTQMGQEVILRCVPISNHLYFYWYRQILGQKVEFLVSFYNNEISEKSEIFDDQFSVERPDGSNFTLKIRSTKLEDSAMYFCASSPGQGYPDTQYFGPGTRLTVL.

This clone was counted between two and nine times. The DNA of the CDR3 is TGTGCCAGCAGTTTAGGAGCCAGGGGTTATAATTCACCCCTCCACTTT. Amino acid sequence: CASSLGARGYNSPLHF. The gene calls are TRBV27 and TRBJ1-6, with a possible D match to TRBD1 (6 bases). The CDR3 length is 16 residues. CDR1 is MNHEY, CDR2 SMNVEV, per germline (reference sequence). V dropped 2 bases and J dropped 4 bases, with 12 bases sitting between them.

This sequence joins TRBV10-3 and TRBJ2-2; D is possibly TRBD1 (6 bases). Germline V gene data show CDR1 as ENHRY and CDR2 as SYGVKD. Trimming removed 8 bases from V and 6 bases from J, with 13 bases in between. This CDR3 has 13 residues. In DNA, the CDR3 is TGTGCCATCTTGAACAGGGAAGCCGGGGAGCTGTTTTTT. Translating it yields CAILNREAGELFF.

The chain carries TRBV11-2 and TRBJ2-7; 11 bases agree with TRBD2. V dropped 4 bases and J dropped 9; count of bases not matched to a gene: 8. The CDR3 covers 14 residues. The germline V gene encodes CDR1 SGHAT and CDR2 FQNNGV. CDR3 nucleotide sequence: TGTGCCAGCAGCTCAATTAGCGGGAGGGGGTCGCAGTACTTC. This gives the protein CASSSISGRGSQYF.

V is TRBV28 and J is TRBJ2-3; 9 bases line up with TRBD1. Germline V gene lookup returns CDR1 MDHEN and CDR2 SYDVKM. There are 16 residues in the CDR3. V shed 5 bases, J shed 3 bases, and the junction held 9 bases outside the gene matches. The CDR3 DNA reads TGTGCCAGCAGTCCCCTAGGGACAGGGACAACAGATACGCAGTATTTT. It translates to CASSPLGTGTTDTQYF.

The chain uses TRBV9 and TRBJ1-4; D may be TRBD1 (5 bases). The CDR3 spans 14 residues. Germline loops: CDR1 SGDLS, CDR2 YYNGEE. V was cut by 4 bases and J by 5 bases, with 12 bases left in between. CDR3 amino acids: CASSPGGGNEKLFF. The CDR3 DNA is TGTGCCAGCAGCCCCGGGGGGGGAAATGAAAAACTGTTTTTT. Drawing the rest from reference TRBV9 and TRBJ1-4, the complete variable domain is DSGVTQTPKHLITATGQRVTLRCSPRSGDLSVYWYQQSLDQGLQFLIQYYNGEERAKGNILERFSAQQFPDLHSELNLSSLELGDSALYFCASSPGGGNEKLFFGSGTQLSVL.

The J gene is TRBJ1-3, the V gene TRBV7-9; TRBD1 agrees at 9 bases. This CDR3 region has 15 residues. The junction had 3 bases not matched to a gene; V was cut back by 4 bases and J by 2 bases. CDR1 is SEHNR and CDR2 is FQNEAQ in the germline V gene (reference sequence). CDR3 DNA sequence: TGTGCCAGCAGCTCCGGGACAGGGACTGGAAACACCATATATTTT. Encoded protein: CASSSGTGTGNTIYF.

The chain has TRBV6-5 and TRBJ1-2; TRBD1 might be the D (5 bases). Trimming took 5 bases from V and 4 from J, leaving 11 bases between them. Germline assignment: CDR1 MNHEY and CDR2 SVGAGI. The CDR3 consists of 13 residues. The CDR3 loop is CASSPLDIYGYTF. Written as DNA, the CDR3 is TGTGCCAGCAGTCCCTTGGACATCTATGGCTACACCTTC.

CDR3: CASSQGQPSSYNEQFF. The CDR3, as DNA: TGCGCCAGCAGCCAAGGACAGCCGAGCTCCTACAATGAGCAGTTCTTC. The V gene is TRBV4-1, the J gene TRBJ2-1; perhaps TRBD1 as D (5 bases). Trimming shortened V by 1 base and J by 0 bases, and 10 bases separated the two germline ends. CDR3 length equals 16 residues. CDR1 and CDR2 (germline): MGHRA, YSYEKL.